This TCR beta chain came from a study of quantifying T cell responses using KT2 cells. For the study at large: RNA was reverse transcribed with TCR alpha and beta constant-region primers. The second PCR ran as a qPCR until a predetermined fluorescence threshold was reached. Study findings and constraints: KT2 clone alpha and beta sequence counts scaled linearly with input KT2 cell number.

CDR3 size: 11 residues. Deletions cut 5 bases from V and 6 bases from J, with 6 bases between. The sample is PBMC spiked with counted cells of clone KT2. An oligo carrying a UMI was ligated to the cDNA 3' end. The first PCR ran 3 to 5 cycles with an equimolar RC1.1 and RC1.2 beta primer mix. TCRdb ran MiXCR on the UMI-ligation and nested PCR reads and lists one entry per CDR3 protein. The table records over 40,000 distinct CDR3 sequences, about 9.9% of them present only once. Worth noting for this clonotype: Its cognate antigen is unknown.

Sequenced: PBMCs spiked with cells of the T cell clone KT2. This chain joins TRBV12-3 or TRBV12-4 and TRBJ2-3; D unresolved. This sequence originates from a human donor. Here the CDR3 DNA reads TGTGCCAGCAGTCTCCGGGATACGCAGTATTTT. Its translation: CASSLRDTQYF.